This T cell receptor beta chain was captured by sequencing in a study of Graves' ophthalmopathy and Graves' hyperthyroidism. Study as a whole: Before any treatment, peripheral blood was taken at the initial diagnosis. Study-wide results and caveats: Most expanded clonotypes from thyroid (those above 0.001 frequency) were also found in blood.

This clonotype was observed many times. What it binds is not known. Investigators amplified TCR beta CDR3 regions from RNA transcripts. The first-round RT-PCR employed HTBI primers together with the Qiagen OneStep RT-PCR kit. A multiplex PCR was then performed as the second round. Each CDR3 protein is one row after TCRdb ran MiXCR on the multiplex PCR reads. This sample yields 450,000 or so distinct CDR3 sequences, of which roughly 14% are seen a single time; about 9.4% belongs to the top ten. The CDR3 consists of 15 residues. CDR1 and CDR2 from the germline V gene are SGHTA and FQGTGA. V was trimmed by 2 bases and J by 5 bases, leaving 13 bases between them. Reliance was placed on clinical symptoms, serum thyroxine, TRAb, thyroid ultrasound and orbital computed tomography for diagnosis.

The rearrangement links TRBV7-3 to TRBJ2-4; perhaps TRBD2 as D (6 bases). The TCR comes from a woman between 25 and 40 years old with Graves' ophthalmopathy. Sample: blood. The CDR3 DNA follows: TGTGCCAGCAGCTTAGAGATTGGAGGGCAAAACATTCAGTACTTC. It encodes CASSLEIGGQNIQYF.